These T cell receptor beta chains were read from a single sample in a study of cytomegalovirus exposure and HLA in healthy donors. Method: immunoSEQ multiplex PCR; TCRdb's copy keeps in-frame clones and lacks some. The data contain about 52,000 clones, 72% of them singletons. Specimen: PBMCs. These receptors were collected from a woman in her forties or fifties in good health and CMV-seronegative. CDR3s include the opening cysteine and the closing phenylalanine or tryptophan. A D gene is named only where the DNA matches it firmly. Clone size, where shown, is once, few, many, or a class for clones that have expanded.

J gene: TRBJ2-5; D gene: -; CDR3 length: 15; V gene: TRBV28; clone size: once; CDR3 protein: CASSSNTGLRETQYF; CDR3 DNA: TGTGCCAGCAGTTCCAATACAGGGTTAAGGGAGACCCAGTACTTC
J gene: TRBJ2-2; D gene: -; CDR3 length: 17; V gene: TRBV4-3; clone size: -; CDR3 protein: CASSQDGAGTNTGELFF; CDR3 DNA: TGCGCCAGCAGCCAAGATGGGGCAGGGACGAACACCGGGGAGCTGTTTTTT
J gene: TRBJ2-2; D gene: -; CDR3 length: 15; V gene: TRBV4-2; clone size: -; CDR3 protein: CASSQDIGNTGELFF; CDR3 DNA: TGTGCCAGCAGCCAAGATATCGGGAACACCGGGGAGCTGTTTTTT
J gene: TRBJ1-2; D gene: -; CDR3 length: 14; V gene: TRBV4-3; clone size: few; CDR3 protein: CASSQLIESYGYTF; CDR3 DNA: TGCGCCAGCAGCCAATTGATTGAGAGCTATGGCTACACCTTC
J gene: TRBJ1-3; D gene: -; CDR3 length: 14; V gene: TRBV5-1; clone size: once; CDR3 protein: CASSREQSGNTIYF; CDR3 DNA: TGCGCCAGCAGTCGGGAACAGTCTGGAAACACCATATATTTT
J gene: TRBJ2-2; D gene: -; CDR3 length: 11; V gene: TRBV27; clone size: few; CDR3 protein: CASYNTGELFF; CDR3 DNA: TGTGCCAGCTATAACACCGGGGAGCTGTTTTTT
J gene: TRBJ1-1; D gene: -; CDR3 length: 17; V gene: TRBV4-2; clone size: -; CDR3 protein: CASSSLGAGGVNTEAFF; CDR3 DNA: TGTGCCAGCAGCTCCTTGGGGGCGGGGGGCGTTAACACTGAAGCTTTCTTT
J gene: TRBJ2-1; D gene: -; CDR3 length: 15; V gene: TRBV10-3; clone size: -; CDR3 protein: CAISESSPTGNEQFF; CDR3 DNA: TGTGCCATCAGTGAGTCCTCACCCACAGGGAATGAGCAGTTCTTC
J gene: TRBJ2-7; D gene: TRBD2; CDR3 length: 17; V gene: TRBV30; clone size: -; CDR3 protein: CAWSGGLAGVGSYEQYF; CDR3 DNA: TGTGCCTGGAGCGGAGGACTAGCGGGAGTTGGTTCCTACGAGCAGTACTTC
J gene: TRBJ2-3; D gene: TRBD2; CDR3 length: 15; V gene: TRBV29-1; clone size: -; CDR3 protein: CSVASSGGSTDTQYF; CDR3 DNA: TGCAGCGTTGCTTCTAGCGGAGGGAGCACAGATACGCAGTATTTT
J gene: TRBJ2-1; D gene: TRBD2; CDR3 length: 14; V gene: TRBV7-2; clone size: -; CDR3 protein: CASSPRLATDEQFF; CDR3 DNA: TGTGCCAGCAGCCCCCGACTAGCCACCGATGAGCAGTTCTTC
J gene: TRBJ2-3; D gene: TRBD1; CDR3 length: 15; V gene: TRBV7-3; clone size: -; CDR3 protein: CASSRRTGATDTQYF; CDR3 DNA: TGTGCCAGCAGCCGCCGAACAGGGGCAACAGATACGCAGTATTTT
J gene: TRBJ2-3; D gene: TRBD2; CDR3 length: 14; V gene: TRBV6-1; clone size: -; CDR3 protein: CASRIAGVRNTQYF; CDR3 DNA: TGTGCCAGCAGGATAGCGGGAGTACGAAATACGCAGTATTTT
J gene: TRBJ2-3; D gene: TRBD2; CDR3 length: 17; V gene: TRBV28; clone size: -; CDR3 protein: CASSTTRSGPSTDTQYF; CDR3 DNA: TGTGCCAGCAGTACAACCCGTAGCGGGCCTAGCACAGATACGCAGTATTTT
J gene: TRBJ1-1; D gene: -; CDR3 length: 13; V gene: TRBV5-4; clone size: -; CDR3 protein: CASSIQEDTEAFF; CDR3 DNA: TGTGCCAGCAGCATACAAGAAGACACTGAAGCTTTCTTT
J gene: TRBJ2-3; D gene: TRBD2; CDR3 length: 17; V gene: TRBV19; clone size: -; CDR3 protein: CASSMVGEGRGTDTQYF; CDR3 DNA: TGTGCCAGTAGTATGGTGGGGGAGGGCCGGGGCACAGATACGCAGTATTTT
J gene: TRBJ2-3; D gene: TRBD2; CDR3 length: 16; V gene: TRBV5-1; clone size: -; CDR3 protein: CASSYSGSGKTDTQYF; CDR3 DNA: TGCGCCAGCAGTTACAGCGGGAGTGGGAAAACAGATACGCAGTATTTT
J gene: TRBJ2-3; D gene: -; CDR3 length: 14; V gene: TRBV5-1; clone size: -; CDR3 protein: CASSSQGNGDTQYF; CDR3 DNA: TGCGCCAGCAGCTCGCAGGGGAATGGAGATACGCAGTATTTT
J gene: TRBJ1-1; D gene: -; CDR3 length: 12; V gene: TRBV28; clone size: -; CDR3 protein: CATSSPVTEAFF; CDR3 DNA: TGTGCCACCTCGAGCCCGGTCACTGAAGCTTTCTTT
J gene: TRBJ2-1; D gene: TRBD2; CDR3 length: 18; V gene: TRBV5-4; clone size: once; CDR3 protein: CASSATALAGGRGAEQFF; CDR3 DNA: TGTGCCAGCAGCGCTACCGCTCTAGCGGGAGGGCGGGGAGCTGAGCAGTTCTTC
J gene: TRBJ1-3; D gene: -; CDR3 length: 14; V gene: TRBV5-1; clone size: -; CDR3 protein: CASSLDRAGNTIYF; CDR3 DNA: TGCGCCAGCAGCTTGGACAGGGCCGGAAACACCATATATTTT
J gene: TRBJ2-1; D gene: TRBD2; CDR3 length: 17; V gene: TRBV28; clone size: few; CDR3 protein: CASSLTRTSGLYNEQFF; CDR3 DNA: TGTGCCAGCAGTTTAACTCGTACTAGCGGTCTCTACAATGAGCAGTTCTTC